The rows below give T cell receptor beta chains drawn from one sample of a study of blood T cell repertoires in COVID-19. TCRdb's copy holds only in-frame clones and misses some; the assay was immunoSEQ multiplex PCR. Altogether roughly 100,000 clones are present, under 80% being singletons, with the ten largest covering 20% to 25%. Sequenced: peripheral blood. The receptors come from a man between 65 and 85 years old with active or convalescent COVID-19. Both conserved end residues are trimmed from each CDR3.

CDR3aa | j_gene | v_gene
SARDQEVLT | TRBJ2-6 | TRBV20-1
ASTRQGFYGYT | TRBJ1-2 | TRBV14
ASRQDHYEQY | TRBJ2-7 | TRBV5-1
AWSVDGRPTGELF | TRBJ2-2 | TRBV30
ASSPRQGNVGETQY | TRBJ2-5 | TRBV19
ASSFQRGGGYT | TRBJ1-2 | TRBV28
ASSTPGGRSRTEAF | TRBJ1-1 | TRBV28
ASSPSQGFNTEAF | TRBJ1-1 | TRBV5-1
ASSAGGTGNTIY | TRBJ1-3 | TRBV5-1
SAREGNYGYT | TRBJ1-2 | TRBV29-1
ASSLASLQGAGANVLT | TRBJ2-6 | TRBV5-4
ASSISGGTEAF | TRBJ1-1 | TRBV14
AWRRQGWDQPQH | TRBJ1-5 | TRBV30
ASSLKEGFSGNTIY | TRBJ1-3 | TRBV7-9
ASSVGGLAGGPVEQF | TRBJ2-1 | TRBV9
AISEGEFAGYT | TRBJ1-2 | TRBV10-3
ASSQPEGGYNEQF | TRBJ2-1 | TRBV4-2
ASSKSGGETQY | TRBJ2-5 | TRBV2
ASSPGGTGGTEQY | TRBJ2-7 | TRBV7-3
ASSFSLRTDYTDTQY | TRBJ2-3 | TRBV5-4
ASSESGLAGDFRY | TRBJ2-4 | TRBV2
ASSEAPTDSNIQY | TRBJ2-4 | TRBV6-1
ASSSRGLGNTIY | TRBJ1-3 | TRBV28
ASSIGRGGELF | TRBJ2-2 | TRBV19
ASSSTSGRRYEQY | TRBJ2-7 | TRBV28
ASTPSRGPWYGYT | TRBJ1-2 | TRBV27
ASSQVPTSSGNTIY | TRBJ1-3 | TRBV4-1
ASSLGSTGQETQY | TRBJ2-5 | TRBV5-5
ASTGQIHQPQH | TRBJ1-5 | TRBV10-2
ASSLRRGGGVGEQF | TRBJ2-1 | TRBV5-1
ASSISTGGAYEQY | TRBJ2-7 | TRBV28
ASSYARQGWNEQF | TRBJ2-1 | TRBV6-5
ASRQAGGRADTQY | TRBJ2-3 | TRBV6-6
ASSKSPGDLYEQY | TRBJ2-7 | TRBV7-6
ASSRRQGDEQF | TRBJ2-1 | TRBV4-2
ASTSFRAVREKLF | TRBJ1-4 | TRBV10-1
ASLRWGRTDTQY | TRBJ2-3 | TRBV12-5
ASSGQNYGYT | TRBJ1-2 | TRBV7-2